This passage covers 15 T cell receptor beta chains from one sample sequenced in a study of T cells after yellow fever vaccination. A single record per CDR3 protein comes from TCRdb applying MiXCR to the 5' RACE reads. This table holds 150,000 to 200,000 distinct CDR3 sequences, approximately 10% found once. Sample: CD8+ T cells sorted from PBMCs, taken 15 days after the yellow fever booster vaccination. The receptor set was obtained from a young man who received the YFV17D yellow fever vaccine.

V usage is TRBV6-2 or TRBV6-3 and J usage is TRBJ1-1; D is possibly TRBD1 (6 bases). Germline V gene data show CDR1 as MNHEY and CDR2 as SVGEGT. V lost 3 bases, J lost 0 bases, and 11 bases lay in between. This CDR3 is built from 15 residues. CDR3 DNA sequence: TGTGCCAGCAGTTATACCCGGACAGTGAACACTGAAGCTTTCTTT. As protein: CASSYTRTVNTEAFF.

The chain is built from TRBV5-6 and TRBJ1-1; D might be TRBD1 (5 bases). Trimming shortened V by 3 bases and J by 0 bases, and 18 bases separated the two germline ends. Germline CDR1 and CDR2: SGHDT and YYEEEE. The CDR3 is made up of 17 amino acids. The CDR3 spells CASSYRWGGNMNTEAFF. The DNA of the CDR3 is TGTGCCAGCAGCTACCGGTGGGGGGGGAACATGAACACTGAAGCTTTCTTT.

This clonotype was picked up many times. V usage is TRBV4-2 and J usage is TRBJ2-4; 10 nucleotides match TRBD1. The ends lost 4 bases at V and 6 bases at J; junction bases unmatched: 6. In germline, CDR1 is LGHNA, CDR2 YNFKEQ. CDR3 length equals 15 residues. The CDR3 DNA is TGTGCCAGCAGCCCCGACAGGGGGCAGGGAAACATTCAGTACTTC. Protein: CASSPDRGQGNIQYF.

This chain's CDR3 is CAGVDRTDTQYF. CDR3 sequence (DNA): TGCGCCGGCGTAGATAGGACAGATACGCAGTATTTT. V usage is TRBV5-1 and J usage is TRBJ2-3, with D uncertain. This CDR3 region has 12 residues. Trimming pared 10 bases from V and 3 bases from J, leaving 12 bases between. Germline CDR1 reads SGHRS; CDR2 reads YFSETQ.

This rearrangement joins TRBV4-3 to TRBJ1-1; D gene uncertain. Per germline, CDR1 LGHNA and CDR2 YSLEER. The CDR3 is 12 amino acids. V lost 4 bases and J 7 bases, leaving 10 bases between the germline ends. The CDR3 sequence: CASSPGGDEAFF. Here the CDR3 DNA reads TGCGCCAGCAGCCCAGGAGGAGATGAAGCTTTCTTT.

The sample holds a few counts of this clonotype. The rearrangement joins TRBV12-3 or TRBV12-4 to TRBJ2-3, with 10 bases aligning to TRBD2. V was clipped by 3 bases and J by 3 bases; unmatched bases: 0. The CDR3 length is 14 residues. CDR3: CASSFSGGTDTQYF. The CDR3 nucleotides read TGTGCCAGCAGTTTTAGCGGGGGGACAGATACGCAGTATTTT.

The V and J genes are TRBV20-1 and TRBJ1-2, with a tentative D call TRBD1 (5 bases). This CDR3 region has 11 residues. CDR1 is DFQATT, CDR2 SNEGSKA, per germline (reference sequence). V was shortened by 3 bases and J by 8 bases, with 10 bases between the two germline ends. CDR3 coding DNA: TGCAGTGCTAGGCTCGGGGGAGGCTACACCTTC. This encodes CSARLGGGYTF.

This clonotype was counted only a few times. This chain joins TRBV3-1 and TRBJ1-4; 8 bases map to TRBD1. The CDR3 sequence is 17 residues long. Unmatched junction bases numbered 5, after V lost 0 bases and J lost 2 bases. Germline V lookup: CDR1 LGHDT, CDR2 YNNKEL (reference sequence). The CDR3 here is CASSQEGRGRTNEKLFF. CDR3 in DNA: TGTGCCAGCAGCCAAGAGGGCAGGGGGCGGACTAATGAAAAACTGTTTTTT.

In its sample, this clonotype was seen many times. The chain couples TRBV29-1 to TRBJ2-7; perhaps TRBD2 as D (7 bases). The CDR3 sequence is 11 residues long. V lost 6 bases and J 6 bases, leaving 12 bases between the germline ends. The V gene's germline CDR1 is SQVTM and CDR2 ANQGSEA. The CDR3 region has the DNA TGCAGCGTAAGGGGGGGAGCCGAGCAGTACTTC. It is translated as CSVRGGAEQYF.

The rearrangement uses TRBV11-2 and TRBJ2-3; 8 bases agree with TRBD1. CDR1 is SGHAT and CDR2 is FQNNGV in the germline V gene. With V trimmed by 3 bases and J by 1 base, 12 bases remained unmatched. The CDR3 runs 18 residues. In DNA, the CDR3 is TGTGCCAGCAGCTTGGACGGGACAGGTCTAACACGCACAGATACGCAGTATTTT. Its protein is CASSLDGTGLTRTDTQYF.

This clonotype appeared a few times. The genes are TRBV12-3 or TRBV12-4 and TRBJ2-2; a weak D match, TRBD2 (5 bases). This CDR3 contains 15 residues. Trimming cost V 10 bases and J 3 bases, with 18 bases left between them. CDR3 sequence reads: CATTIWGSDTGELFF. The CDR3 DNA is TGTGCCACCACCATTTGGGGTAGCGACACCGGGGAGCTGTTTTTT.

This clonotype was detected many times. This chain joins TRBV29-1 and TRBJ2-3; 9 bases map to TRBD1. J lost 8 bases, V lost 7 bases, and 16 bases had no gene match. Germline V lookup: CDR1 SQVTM, CDR2 ANQGSEA. The CDR3 spans 15 residues. DNA of the CDR3: TGCAGCGACCAGACCGGGACAGGGAGGTTCGGTACGCAGTATTTT. As protein: CSDQTGTGRFGTQYF.

The chain combines TRBV12-3 or TRBV12-4 with TRBJ2-3; D possibly uses TRBD1 or TRBD2 (5 bases each). V dropped 6 bases and J dropped 5 bases, with 15 bases sitting between them. The CDR3 has 14 amino acids. CDR3 in amino acids: CASSGAAFLDTQYF. In nucleotides, the CDR3 is TGTGCCAGCAGCGGGGCAGCCTTTTTAGATACGCAGTATTTT.

This clonotype turned up a few times. V usage is TRBV29-1 and J usage is TRBJ2-2; 7 positions agree with TRBD1. The trim removed 7 bases at V and 1 base at J, leaving 6 bases unmatched. The germline CDR1 and CDR2 sequences are SQVTM and ANQGSEA. The CDR3 covers 14 residues. The CDR3 DNA is TGCAGCGGAGCCGGGACAGAGAACACCGGGGAGCTGTTTTTT. Translating gives CSGAGTENTGELFF.

V usage is TRBV18 and J usage is TRBJ1-1; TRBD1 agrees at 9 bases. Germline lookup yields CDR1 KGHSH and CDR2 LQKENI. J lost 0 bases, V lost 3 bases, and 5 bases had no gene match. The CDR3 is made up of 16 amino acids. The CDR3 nucleotides read TGTGCCAGCTCACCCGGAGGACAGGGGCTGAACACTGAAGCTTTCTTT. It specifies CASSPGGQGLNTEAFF.